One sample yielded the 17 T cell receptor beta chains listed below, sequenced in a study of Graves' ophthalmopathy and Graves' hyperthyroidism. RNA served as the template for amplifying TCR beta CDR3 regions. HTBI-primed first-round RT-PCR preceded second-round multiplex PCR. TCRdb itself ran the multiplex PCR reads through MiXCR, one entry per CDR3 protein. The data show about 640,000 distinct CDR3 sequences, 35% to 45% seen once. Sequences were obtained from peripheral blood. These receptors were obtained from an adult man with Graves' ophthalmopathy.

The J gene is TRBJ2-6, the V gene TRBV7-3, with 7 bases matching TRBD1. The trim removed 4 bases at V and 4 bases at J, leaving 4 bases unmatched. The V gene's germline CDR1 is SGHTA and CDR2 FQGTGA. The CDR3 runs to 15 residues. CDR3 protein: CASSSPDRGANVLTF. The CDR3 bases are TGTGCCAGCAGCTCACCGGACAGGGGGGCCAACGTCCTGACTTTC.

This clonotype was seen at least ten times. For the CDR3, the DNA is TGTGCCAGCAGCTTGGGGGACGTGAACACTGAAGCTTTCTTT. This codes for CASSLGDVNTEAFF. V is TRBV5-4 and J is TRBJ1-1, with TRBD1 as a possible D gene (5 bases). Looked up from germline, CDR1 is SGHNT and CDR2 is YYREEE (reference sequence). CDR3 length: 14 amino acids. Trimming shortened V by 0 bases and J by 0 bases, and 6 bases separated the two germline ends.

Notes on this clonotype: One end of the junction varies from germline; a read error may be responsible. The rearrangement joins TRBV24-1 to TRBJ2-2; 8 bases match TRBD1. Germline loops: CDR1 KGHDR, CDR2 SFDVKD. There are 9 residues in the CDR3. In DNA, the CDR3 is TGTGCCACCAGTGATGGACAGGGTTTT. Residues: CATSDGQGF.

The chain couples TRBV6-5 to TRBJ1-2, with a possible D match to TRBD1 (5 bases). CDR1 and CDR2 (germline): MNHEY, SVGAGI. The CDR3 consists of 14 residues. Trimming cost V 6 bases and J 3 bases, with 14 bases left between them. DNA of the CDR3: TGTGCCAGCAGCTACGAGAGAGGGGACTATGGCTACACCTTC. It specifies CASSYERGDYGYTF.

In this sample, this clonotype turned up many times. Written as DNA, the CDR3 is TGTGCCAGTAGTTCCGGGAGTCGGGAAGAGACCCAGTACTTC. The encoded protein is CASSSGSREETQYF. The V and J genes are TRBV19 and TRBJ2-5; TRBD2 is a possible D gene (6 bases). Trimming took 5 bases from V and 3 from J, leaving 13 bases between them. This CDR3 has 14 residues. Germline loops: CDR1 LNHDA, CDR2 SQIVND (reference sequence).

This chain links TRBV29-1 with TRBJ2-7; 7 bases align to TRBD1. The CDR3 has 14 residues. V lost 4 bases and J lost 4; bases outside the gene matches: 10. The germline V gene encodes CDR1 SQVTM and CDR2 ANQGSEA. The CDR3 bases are TGCAGCGTTGCGGCCAAGGGGGCCTTTTACGAGCAGTACTTC. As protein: CSVAAKGAFYEQYF.

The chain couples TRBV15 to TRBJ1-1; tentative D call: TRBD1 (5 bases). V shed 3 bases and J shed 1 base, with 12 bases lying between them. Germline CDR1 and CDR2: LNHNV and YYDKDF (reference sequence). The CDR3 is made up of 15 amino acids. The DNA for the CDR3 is TGTGCCACCAGCAGGGGGGGTTTGGGGAACACTGAAGCTTTCTTT. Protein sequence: CATSRGGLGNTEAFF.

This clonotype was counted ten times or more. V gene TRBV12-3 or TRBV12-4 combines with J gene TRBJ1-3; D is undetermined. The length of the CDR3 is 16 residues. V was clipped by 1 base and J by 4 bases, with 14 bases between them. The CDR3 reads CASSLVQPRLGNTIYF. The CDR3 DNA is TGTGCCAGCAGTTTAGTCCAGCCCCGGCTAGGAAACACCATATATTTT.

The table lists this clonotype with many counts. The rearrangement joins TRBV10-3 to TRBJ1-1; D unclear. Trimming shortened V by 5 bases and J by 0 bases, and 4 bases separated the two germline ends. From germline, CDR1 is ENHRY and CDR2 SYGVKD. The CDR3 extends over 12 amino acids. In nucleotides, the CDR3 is TGTGCCATCAGTCAACTGAACACTGAAGCTTTCTTT. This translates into CAISQLNTEAFF.

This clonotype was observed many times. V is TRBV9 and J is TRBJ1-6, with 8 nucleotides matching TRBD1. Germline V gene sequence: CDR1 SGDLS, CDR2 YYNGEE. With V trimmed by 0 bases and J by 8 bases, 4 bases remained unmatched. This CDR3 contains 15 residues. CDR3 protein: CASSVGTGGYSPLHF. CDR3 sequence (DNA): TGTGCCAGCAGCGTAGGCACAGGGGGTTATTCACCCCTCCACTTT.

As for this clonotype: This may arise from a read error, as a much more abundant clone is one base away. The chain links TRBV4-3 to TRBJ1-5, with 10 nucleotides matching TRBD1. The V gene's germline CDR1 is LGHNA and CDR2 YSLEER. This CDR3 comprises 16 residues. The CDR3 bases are TGCGCCAGCGGCCAAGACAGGGGGCATGGGAATCAGCCCCAGCATTTT. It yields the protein CASGQDRGHGNQPQHF.

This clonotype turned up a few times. The CDR3 is CASSYLGRRANTEAFF. DNA for the CDR3: TGTGCCAGCAGTTATTTGGGTCGGAGGGCGAACACTGAAGCTTTCTTT. The chain links TRBV6-5 to TRBJ1-1, with unresolved D. The germline V gene encodes CDR1 MNHEY and CDR2 SVGAGI. The ends were cut back, 3 bases at V and 1 base at J, with 15 bases in the middle. The CDR3 is 16 amino acids.

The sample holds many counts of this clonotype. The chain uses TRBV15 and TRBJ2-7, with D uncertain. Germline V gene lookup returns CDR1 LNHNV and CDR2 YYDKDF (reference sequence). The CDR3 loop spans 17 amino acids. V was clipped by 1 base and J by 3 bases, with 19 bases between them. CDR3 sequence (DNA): TGTGCCACCAGCAGAGCTCGGCTCCCCAATATGAACTACGAGCAGTACTTC. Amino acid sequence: CATSRARLPNMNYEQYF. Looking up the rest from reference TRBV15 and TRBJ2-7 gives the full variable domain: DAMVIQNPRYQVTQFGKPVTLSCSQTLNHNVMYWYQQKSSQAPKLLFHYYDKDFNNEADTPDNFQSRRPNTSFCFLDIRSPGLGDTAMYLCATSRARLPNMNYEQYFGPGTRLTVT.

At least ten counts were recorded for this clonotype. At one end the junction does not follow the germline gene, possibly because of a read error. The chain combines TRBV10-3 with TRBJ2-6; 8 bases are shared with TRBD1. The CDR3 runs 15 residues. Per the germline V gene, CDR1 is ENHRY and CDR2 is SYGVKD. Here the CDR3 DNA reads TGTGCCAGCAGTTACAGGGGGGCTGGGGCCAACGTCCTGACTTTC. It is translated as CASSYRGAGANVLTF.

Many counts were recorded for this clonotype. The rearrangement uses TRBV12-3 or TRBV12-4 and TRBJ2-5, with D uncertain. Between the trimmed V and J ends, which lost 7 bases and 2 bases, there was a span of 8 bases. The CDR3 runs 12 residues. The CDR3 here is CASTMVQETQYF. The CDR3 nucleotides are TGTGCCAGCACCATGGTACAAGAGACCCAGTACTTC.

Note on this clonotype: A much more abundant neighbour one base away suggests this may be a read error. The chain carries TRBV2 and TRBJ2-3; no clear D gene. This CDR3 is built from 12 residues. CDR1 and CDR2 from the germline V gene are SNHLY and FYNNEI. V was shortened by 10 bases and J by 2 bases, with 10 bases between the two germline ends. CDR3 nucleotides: TGTGCCACCAAGACAAACACAGATACGCAGTATTTT. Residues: CATKTNTDTQYF. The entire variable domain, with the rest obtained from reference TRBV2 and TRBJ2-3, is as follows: EPEVTQTPSHQVTQMGQEVILRCVPISNHLYFYWYRQILGQKVEFLVSFYNNEISEKSEIFDDQFSVERPDGSNFTLKIRSTKLEDSAMYFCATKTNTDTQYFGPGTRLTVL.

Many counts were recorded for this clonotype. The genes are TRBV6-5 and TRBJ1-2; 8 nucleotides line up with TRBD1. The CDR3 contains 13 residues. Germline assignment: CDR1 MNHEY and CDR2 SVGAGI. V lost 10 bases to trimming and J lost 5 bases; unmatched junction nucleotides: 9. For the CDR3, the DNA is TGTGCCACGCAGGACTACAGGGGGTATGGCTACACCTTC. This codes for CATQDYRGYGYTF.